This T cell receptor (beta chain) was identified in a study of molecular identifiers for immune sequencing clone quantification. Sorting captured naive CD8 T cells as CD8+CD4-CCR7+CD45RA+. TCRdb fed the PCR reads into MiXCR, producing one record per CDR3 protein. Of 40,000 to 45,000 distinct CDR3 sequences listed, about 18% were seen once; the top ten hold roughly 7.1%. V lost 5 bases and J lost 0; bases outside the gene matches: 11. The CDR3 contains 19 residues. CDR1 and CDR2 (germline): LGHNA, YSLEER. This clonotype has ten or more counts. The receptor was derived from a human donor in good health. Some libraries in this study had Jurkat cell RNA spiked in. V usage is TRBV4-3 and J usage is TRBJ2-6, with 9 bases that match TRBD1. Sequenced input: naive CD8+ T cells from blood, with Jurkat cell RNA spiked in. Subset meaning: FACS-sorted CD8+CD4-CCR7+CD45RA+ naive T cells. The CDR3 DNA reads TGCGCCAGCAGCAGTGACCCTGACAGGGGGGTCTCTGGGGCCAACGTCCTGACTTTC. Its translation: CASSSDPDRGVSGANVLTF.